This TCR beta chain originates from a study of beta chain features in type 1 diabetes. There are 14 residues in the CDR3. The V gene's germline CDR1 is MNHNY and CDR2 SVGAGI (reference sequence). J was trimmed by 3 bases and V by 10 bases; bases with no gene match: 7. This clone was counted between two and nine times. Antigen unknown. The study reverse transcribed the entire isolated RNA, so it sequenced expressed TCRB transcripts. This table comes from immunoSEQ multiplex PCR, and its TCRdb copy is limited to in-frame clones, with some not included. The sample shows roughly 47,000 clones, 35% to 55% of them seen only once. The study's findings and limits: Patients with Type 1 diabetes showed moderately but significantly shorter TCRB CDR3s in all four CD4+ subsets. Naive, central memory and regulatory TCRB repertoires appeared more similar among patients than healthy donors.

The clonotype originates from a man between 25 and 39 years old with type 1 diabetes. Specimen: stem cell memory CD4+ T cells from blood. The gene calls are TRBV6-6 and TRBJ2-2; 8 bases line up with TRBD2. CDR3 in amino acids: CANREREYTGELFF. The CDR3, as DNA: TGTGCCAATCGGGAGCGGGAGTACACCGGGGAGCTGTTTTTT.